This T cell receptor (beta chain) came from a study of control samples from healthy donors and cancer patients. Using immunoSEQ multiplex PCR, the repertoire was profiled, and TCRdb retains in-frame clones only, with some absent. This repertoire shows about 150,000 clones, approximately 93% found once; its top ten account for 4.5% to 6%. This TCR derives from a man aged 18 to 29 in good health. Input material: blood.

CDR3 in DNA: TGCGCCAGCAGCCAAAGGCCTCTGCCCGGGGCAGCTAATGAAAAACTGTTTTTT. It codes for CASSQRPLPGAANEKLFF. This chain connects TRBV4-3 to TRBJ1-4, with D perhaps TRBD1 (5 bases). Germline V gene lookup returns CDR1 LGHNA and CDR2 YSLEER. The germline V and J ends were trimmed by 2 bases and 3 bases, with 19 bases remaining between them. There are 18 residues in the CDR3.